Listed here are 25 T cell receptor beta chains from one sample, sequenced in a study of blood T cells in healthy people across ages. PCR was performed a second time for about 7 to 11 cycles using a sample-barcoded 5' primer and a J-beta primer mix. TCRdb re-called the 5' RACE reads with MiXCR, one entry per CDR3 protein. Among roughly 2 million distinct CDR3 sequences listed, less than 50% were seen once. The specimen sequenced was blood. Every receptor here comes from a woman between 40 and 50 years old in good health.

This clonotype was counted a few times. The V and J genes are TRBV19 and TRBJ2-6; the D gene is possibly TRBD2 (5 bases). CDR1 is LNHDA, CDR2 SQIVND, per germline (reference sequence). The CDR3 is 17 amino acids. Trimming shortened V by 3 bases and J by 2 bases, and 14 bases separated the two germline ends. CDR3 DNA sequence: TGTGCCAGTAGTATCACGTACCCGAGGGCTGGGGCCAACGTCCTGACTTTC. This codes for CASSITYPRAGANVLTF.

The V gene is TRBV6-1, the J gene TRBJ2-5; 9 bases match TRBD2. The CDR3 has 14 amino acids. V lost 8 bases to trimming and J lost 6 bases; unmatched junction nucleotides: 10. The germline gives CDR1 MNHNS, CDR2 SASEGT. DNA of the CDR3: TGTGCCAGCGCGGGACGAGCGGGGGGAAAGACCCAGTACTTC. Residues: CASAGRAGGKTQYF.

The chain is built from TRBV7-9 and TRBJ2-1; 9 nucleotides line up with TRBD1. The junction had 8 bases not matched to a gene; V was cut back by 6 bases and J by 5 bases. The CDR3 totals 15 residues. From germline, CDR1 is SEHNR and CDR2 FQNEAQ (reference sequence). CDR3: CASSQTGTGHNEQFF. The CDR3 nucleotides are TGTGCCAGCAGTCAAACCGGGACAGGGCACAATGAGCAGTTCTTC.

The CDR3 DNA reads TGTGCCAGCAGCCAAGTTCTAGCGGGGGGGACGGCGGGATACGAGCAGTACTTC. Amino acids: CASSQVLAGGTAGYEQYF. This sequence joins TRBV3-1 and TRBJ2-7; 12 bases are shared with TRBD2. The CDR3 is 18 residues long. Trimming removed 1 base from V and 4 bases from J; junction bases left unmatched: 11. In germline, CDR1 is LGHDT, CDR2 YNNKEL (reference sequence).

This clonotype was picked up a small number of times. The chain employs TRBV27 and TRBJ2-1; 9 nucleotides match TRBD2. The V gene's germline CDR1 is MNHEY and CDR2 SMNVEV (reference sequence). The CDR3 runs 16 residues. J gave up 4 bases and V 2 bases, and 6 bases lay outside the gene matches. CDR3 protein: CASSLLGTSSYNEQFF. DNA of the CDR3: TGTGCCAGCAGTTTACTCGGGACTAGCAGTTACAATGAGCAGTTCTTC.

The genes are TRBV7-9 and TRBJ2-1, with D possibly called TRBD1 or TRBD2 (6 bases each). Trimming pared 6 bases from V and 7 bases from J, leaving 13 bases between. The CDR3 sequence is 13 residues long. CDR1 and CDR2 from the germline V gene are SEHNR and FQNEAQ (reference sequence). The CDR3 here is CASRLIGGNEQFF. Written as DNA, the CDR3 is TGTGCCAGCAGGTTAATAGGGGGGAATGAGCAGTTCTTC. The whole variable domain, remainder taken from reference TRBV7-9 and TRBJ2-1, is DTGVSQNPRHKITKRGQNVTFRCDPISEHNRLYWYRQTLGQGPEFLTYFQNEAQLEKSRLLSDRFSAERPKGSFSTLEIQRTEQGDSAMYLCASRLIGGNEQFFGPGTRLTVL.

The gene calls are TRBV5-1 and TRBJ1-2; perhaps TRBD1 as D (6 bases). The CDR3 length is 15 residues. Germline CDR1 reads SGHRS; CDR2 reads YFSETQ. The V end was cut by 6 bases, the J end by 0 bases, with 15 bases between. CDR3: CASNLLGGANYGYTF. The CDR3 DNA sequence: TGCGCCAGCAACCTCTTAGGGGGGGCTAACTATGGCTACACCTTC.

The genes are TRBV5-5 and TRBJ2-1; D gene unclear. The CDR3 length is 12 residues. CDR1 is SGHKS and CDR2 is YYEKEE in the germline V gene (reference sequence). Trimming took off 7 bases at V and 4 bases at J, with 9 bases between the two ends. The CDR3 protein is CASCRLYNEQFF. The DNA of the CDR3 is TGTGCCAGCTGCCGCCTTTACAATGAGCAGTTCTTC. The full variable domain, in which reference TRBV5-5 and TRBJ2-1 provide the parts outside the CDR3, is DAGVTQSPTHLIKTRGQQVTLRCSPISGHKSVSWYQQVLGQGPQFIFQYYEKEERGRGNFPDRFSARQFPNYSSELNVNALLLGDSALYLCASCRLYNEQFFGPGTRLTVL.

This rearrangement joins TRBV5-5 to TRBJ1-5; no firm D call. CDR3 length: 14 residues. V was clipped by 1 base and J by 5 bases, with 10 bases between them. Germline V lookup: CDR1 SGHKS, CDR2 YYEKEE (reference sequence). CDR3 protein: CASSLQWPDQPQHF. CDR3 in DNA: TGTGCCAGCAGCTTGCAGTGGCCTGATCAGCCCCAGCATTTT.

The rearrangement joins TRBV25-1 to TRBJ1-2; D ambiguous. The CDR3 has 13 amino acids. V was pared by 3 bases and J by 3 bases, with 8 bases between. CDR1 is MGHDK, CDR2 SYGVNS, per germline. In DNA, the CDR3 is TGTGCCAGCAGTGATGGGATAGACTATGGCTACACCTTC. This gives the protein CASSDGIDYGYTF.

The rearrangement uses TRBV11-2 and TRBJ2-5; unclear D gene. V shed 5 bases and J shed 3 bases, with 7 bases lying between them. The CDR3 has 12 amino acids. CDR1 SGHAT and CDR2 FQNNGV come from the germline V gene. DNA for the CDR3: TGTGCCAGCAGCCCCCAAAAAGAGACCCAGTACTTC. It translates to CASSPQKETQYF.

V is TRBV6-5 and J is TRBJ1-4; D ambiguous. The CDR3 is 13 residues long. Trimming stripped 6 bases from V and 8 bases from J, with 13 bases between. Germline CDR1 reads MNHEY; CDR2 reads SVGAGI. The CDR3 sequence: CASSRYGEEKLFF. In DNA form, the CDR3 reads TGTGCCAGCAGCCGATACGGGGAGGAAAAACTGTTTTTT.

Here the CDR3 reads CSASGSLTYEQYF. The CDR3 DNA sequence: TGCAGTGCTAGTGGCAGTTTAACCTACGAGCAGTACTTC. The gene calls are TRBV20-1 and TRBJ2-7, with D uncertain. This CDR3 region has 13 residues. Germline CDR1 DFQATT, CDR2 SNEGSKA (reference sequence). The ends were cut back, 3 bases at V and 2 bases at J, with 11 bases in the middle.

The rearrangement uses TRBV6-4 and TRBJ1-2; D ambiguous. The CDR3 has 14 amino acids. V lost 1 base and J lost 0, with 6 bases in between. CDR1 and CDR2 (germline): MRHNA, SNTAGT. CDR3 sequence: CASSDWGANYGYTF. In DNA, the CDR3 is TGTGCCAGCAGTGACTGGGGAGCTAACTATGGCTACACCTTC.

The rearrangement joins TRBV6-5 to TRBJ2-7; 8 bases line up with TRBD1. Germline values: CDR1 MNHEY, CDR2 SVGAGI. CDR3 length: 13 amino acids. The J segment lost 0 bases and the V segment lost 7 bases, leaving 2 bases of the junction unmatched. Written as DNA, the CDR3 is TGTGCCAGCATGACAGGGGACTCCTACGAGCAGTACTTC. Translation: CASMTGDSYEQYF.

The chain combines TRBV24-1 with TRBJ1-2; 8 bases fit TRBD1. The V gene's germline CDR1 is KGHDR and CDR2 SFDVKD. The CDR3 is 15 residues long. V trimming: 3 bases; J trimming: 8 bases; junction bases outside the gene matches: 10. This CDR3 is CATSDPSGQGYGYTF. The CDR3 nucleotides read TGTGCCACCAGTGATCCCTCCGGACAGGGTTACGGCTACACCTTC.

At least ten counts were recorded for this clonotype. The chain carries TRBV29-1 and TRBJ2-5; tentatively, D is TRBD1 (7 bases). This CDR3 spans 14 amino acids. Germline assignment: CDR1 SQVTM and CDR2 ANQGSEA. V lost 4 bases and J 3 bases, leaving 15 bases between the germline ends. The CDR3 protein is CSVGGGAGKETQYF. CDR3 nucleotide sequence: TGCAGCGTTGGAGGGGGCGCGGGGAAAGAGACCCAGTACTTC.

V is TRBV12-3 or TRBV12-4 and J is TRBJ2-3; D may be TRBD2 (6 bases). Deletions cut 3 bases from V and 8 bases from J, with 18 bases between. CDR3 size: 15 residues. The CDR3 region has the DNA TGTGCCAGCAGTTTGCAAGCGGTTGGGGGAGGTACGCAGTATTTT. Its protein product is CASSLQAVGGGTQYF.

V gene TRBV20-1 combines with J gene TRBJ1-2, with no clear D. Trimming took off 3 bases at V and 4 bases at J, with 9 bases between the two ends. The CDR3 contains 12 residues. In germline, CDR1 is DFQATT, CDR2 SNEGSKA (reference sequence). The CDR3 sequence is CSASKTGYGYTF. The CDR3 DNA sequence: TGCAGTGCTAGCAAGACCGGCTATGGCTACACCTTC.

This clonotype showed up just a few times. The CDR3 region has the DNA TGTGCCAGTGGCCGGGCAGCCTTGTCCTACGAGCAGTACTTC. Protein: CASGRAALSYEQYF. V and J are TRBV27 and TRBJ2-7, with D unclear. The CDR3 extends over 14 amino acids. Looked up from germline, CDR1 is MNHEY and CDR2 is SMNVEV (reference sequence). Trimming pared 9 bases from V and 1 base from J, leaving 16 bases between.

This rearrangement joins TRBV28 to TRBJ2-1; the D gene is possibly TRBD1 (6 bases). CDR1 MDHEN and CDR2 SYDVKM come from the germline V gene. CDR3 length: 14 amino acids. The ends were cut back, 3 bases at V and 10 bases at J, with 16 bases in the middle. CDR3 DNA: TGTGCCAGCAGTTTCGCAGGGGAATTAACAGAGCAGTTCTTC. Translation gives CASSFAGELTEQFF.

The gene calls are TRBV20-1 and TRBJ2-1; TRBD2 matches 8 bases. There are 16 residues in the CDR3. Germline trimming cut 3 bases from V and 6 bases from J; bases unmatched to any gene: 13. Germline V gene lookup returns CDR1 DFQATT and CDR2 SNEGSKA (reference sequence). CDR3 in DNA: TGCAGTGCTAGGTTGAAGCGGGGGAAGGTTGGCAATGAGCAGTTCTTC. Its translation is CSARLKRGKVGNEQFF.

In its sample, this clonotype was seen a few times. The chain recombines TRBV7-9 with TRBJ2-3, with D perhaps matching TRBD2 (5 bases). The V end was cut by 5 bases, the J end by 2 bases, with 11 bases between. The CDR3 runs to 14 residues. Germline V gene lookup returns CDR1 SEHNR and CDR2 FQNEAQ (reference sequence). CDR3 DNA sequence: TGTGCCAGCAGCCAAGAGGGTATCACAGATACGCAGTATTTT. Its protein is CASSQEGITDTQYF. The full variable domain, with the rest looked up from reference TRBV7-9 and TRBJ2-3, is DTGVSQNPRHKITKRGQNVTFRCDPISEHNRLYWYRQTLGQGPEFLTYFQNEAQLEKSRLLSDRFSAERPKGSFSTLEIQRTEQGDSAMYLCASSQEGITDTQYFGPGTRLTVL.

The chain uses TRBV5-6 and TRBJ2-1; D is perhaps TRBD2 (7 bases). The CDR3 loop spans 15 amino acids. The V and J ends lost 2 bases and 6 bases respectively, with 15 bases between them. From germline, CDR1 is SGHDT and CDR2 YYEEEE. CDR3 protein: CASSFGAGALNEQFF. The CDR3 DNA is TGTGCCAGCAGCTTTGGGGCGGGGGCCCTCAATGAGCAGTTCTTC.

This rearrangement joins TRBV13 to TRBJ2-1; 8 bases are a match to TRBD2. This CDR3 is built from 16 residues. V was pared by 5 bases and J by 0 bases, with 6 bases of the junction left unmatched. CDR1 is PRHDT and CDR2 is FYEKMQ in the germline V gene (reference sequence). CDR3 in amino acids: CASSPQRGTSYNEQFF. The CDR3 DNA reads TGTGCCAGCAGCCCCCAGCGGGGGACCTCCTACAATGAGCAGTTCTTC.